A selection of T cell receptor beta chains follows, all from one sample in a study of beta chain features in type 1 diabetes. Sequencing used immunoSEQ multiplex PCR; TCRdb keeps in-frame clones, though not all of them. The sample includes nearly 350,000 clones, 8% of them seen just once. The sequenced sample was central memory CD4+ T cells from blood. The receptors come from a woman aged 18-35 years in good health. Each CDR3 is given without its conserved first and last residue.

J gene: TRBJ1-1; V gene: TRBV14; CDR3 protein: ASSQVSPIERGYGTEAF
J gene: TRBJ2-1; V gene: TRBV5-1; CDR3 protein: ASSLDGQDYNEQF
J gene: TRBJ1-5; V gene: TRBV2; CDR3 protein: ASSEGGNQPQH
J gene: TRBJ1-1; V gene: TRBV29-1; CDR3 protein: SVTWATEAF
J gene: TRBJ2-5; V gene: TRBV7-2; CDR3 protein: ASSTDHKQTQY
J gene: TRBJ2-1; V gene: TRBV2; CDR3 protein: ASSDPRYNEQF
J gene: TRBJ1-2; V gene: TRBV5-4; CDR3 protein: ASSLRAGVDYGYT
J gene: TRBJ2-3; V gene: TRBV2; CDR3 protein: ASSTSGSVTDTQY
J gene: TRBJ1-1; V gene: TRBV29-1; CDR3 protein: SVVQVEAF
J gene: TRBJ1-5; V gene: TRBV28; CDR3 protein: ASSFPPQPQH
J gene: TRBJ2-1; V gene: TRBV6-1; CDR3 protein: ASISGSHNEQF
J gene: TRBJ1-1; V gene: TRBV10-3; CDR3 protein: ASSSTGGTEAF
J gene: TRBJ2-2; V gene: TRBV6-1; CDR3 protein: AISESRAANTGELF
J gene: TRBJ2-3; V gene: TRBV9; CDR3 protein: ASSVGSGLALDSTDTQY
J gene: TRBJ2-2; V gene: TRBV6-6; CDR3 protein: ASSGWTANTGELF
J gene: TRBJ2-5; V gene: TRBV28; CDR3 protein: ASSGQGDWETQY
J gene: TRBJ1-1; V gene: TRBV13; CDR3 protein: ASSFNPKNTEAF
J gene: TRBJ1-1; V gene: TRBV6-6; CDR3 protein: ASSGGTEAF
J gene: TRBJ2-2; V gene: TRBV7-2; CDR3 protein: ASSSGAYRNTGELF
J gene: TRBJ2-3; V gene: TRBV4-2; CDR3 protein: ASSQDLAGGTDTQY
J gene: TRBJ2-3; V gene: TRBV4-3; CDR3 protein: ASSQGASISTDTQY
J gene: TRBJ2-1; V gene: TRBV11-2; CDR3 protein: ASNSGDEQF
J gene: TRBJ2-1; V gene: TRBV29-1; CDR3 protein: SEISSGRTNEQF
J gene: TRBJ2-1; V gene: TRBV5-4; CDR3 protein: ASSLGTSGYNEQF
J gene: TRBJ2-2; V gene: TRBV11-1; CDR3 protein: ASSLGHANTGELF
J gene: TRBJ2-4; V gene: TRBV10-3; CDR3 protein: AISDVGGQNIQY
J gene: TRBJ2-1; V gene: TRBV2; CDR3 protein: ASLKSNLHNEQF
J gene: TRBJ2-3; V gene: TRBV2; CDR3 protein: ASSLRTDTQY
J gene: TRBJ1-1; V gene: TRBV7-9; CDR3 protein: ASSRRQNEAF
J gene: TRBJ1-2; V gene: TRBV10-2; CDR3 protein: ASSEDGHLCT
J gene: TRBJ1-2; V gene: TRBV7-9; CDR3 protein: ASTPEGSGDGYT
J gene: TRBJ2-5; V gene: TRBV7-9; CDR3 protein: ASSLVMGTEETQY
J gene: TRBJ2-7; V gene: TRBV7-6; CDR3 protein: ASSLQEKGQRQY
J gene: TRBJ2-1; V gene: TRBV27; CDR3 protein: ASSPRTGGMGNEQF
J gene: TRBJ2-4; V gene: TRBV6-8; CDR3 protein: ASTPARSENIQY
J gene: TRBJ2-3; V gene: TRBV7-2; CDR3 protein: ANGLAPSTDTQY
J gene: TRBJ1-2; V gene: TRBV9; CDR3 protein: ASSDDSRPYGYT
J gene: TRBJ2-1; V gene: TRBV18; CDR3 protein: ASSPPERLTYNEQF
J gene: TRBJ1-2; V gene: TRBV5-1; CDR3 protein: ASSLGYAGGASIYGYT
J gene: TRBJ2-3; V gene: TRBV20-1; CDR3 protein: SAGGTDTQY